The 18 T cell receptor beta chains reported below all come from one sample, sequenced in a study of T-cell memory formation after mild COVID-19. A single record per CDR3 protein comes from TCRdb applying MiXCR to the 5' RACE reads. The sample yields roughly 170,000 distinct CDR3 sequences, 20% to 25% seen once. The sequencing sample was made of PBMCs or a T cell subset sorted from them (not recorded which). The receptors come from an adult woman who had mild COVID-19 (a few samples of this study predate the infection). Cell type and time point are not known.

The genes are TRBV7-9 and TRBJ2-1; D is perhaps TRBD2 (5 bases). V was shortened by 3 bases and J by 8 bases, with 11 bases between the two germline ends. Germline V gene data show CDR1 as SEHNR and CDR2 as FQNEAQ (reference sequence). The CDR3 is 13 amino acids. The CDR3 reads CASSLGGGHEQFF. The DNA for the CDR3 is TGTGCCAGCAGCTTGGGCGGAGGCCATGAGCAGTTCTTC.

This clonotype was observed a few times. The chain links TRBV12-3 or TRBV12-4 to TRBJ1-5; TRBD1 matches at 7 bases. Trimming cost V 6 bases and J 0 bases; bases outside gene matches: 8. The CDR3 loop spans 16 amino acids. Written as DNA, the CDR3 is TGTGCCAGCAGCAAAACCGGGACAGCTAGCAATCAGCCCCAGCATTTT. Protein: CASSKTGTASNQPQHF.

The chain is built from TRBV10-3 and TRBJ1-1; 12 nucleotides match TRBD1. Germline CDR1 and CDR2: ENHRY and SYGVKD. With V trimmed by 8 bases and J by 7 bases, 14 bases remained unmatched. The CDR3 spans 16 residues. The CDR3 DNA sequence: TGTGCCATCGGGGCCGGGACAGGGGGCCTCGGGGGTGAAGCTTTCTTT. It encodes CAIGAGTGGLGGEAFF.

This clonotype was observed a few times. The rearrangement joins TRBV20-1 to TRBJ2-1; D might be TRBD1 (5 bases). Germline assignment: CDR1 DFQATT and CDR2 SNEGSKA (reference sequence). This CDR3 region has 12 residues. V lost 1 base, J lost 9 bases, and 10 bases lay in between. The CDR3 DNA reads as TGCAGTGCTAGAGCTTTTGACAGTGAGCAGTTCTTC. This gives the protein CSARAFDSEQFF.

The chain recombines TRBV27 with TRBJ1-5; possible D gene TRBD1, 5 bases. Germline V gene lookup returns CDR1 MNHEY and CDR2 SMNVEV (reference sequence). The CDR3 consists of 16 residues. Deletions cut 5 bases from V and 4 bases from J, with 18 bases between. CDR3 sequence (DNA): TGTGCCAGCAGTACCCCCCGGGACCGCGTTAATCAGCCCCAGCATTTT. Translated, it gives CASSTPRDRVNQPQHF.

The sample holds a few counts of this clonotype. The chain links TRBV20-1 to TRBJ2-1; either TRBD1 or TRBD2 may supply D (6 bases each). V was shortened by 0 bases and J by 0 bases, with 15 bases between the two germline ends. The CDR3 consists of 17 residues. Germline CDR1 is DFQATT and CDR2 is SNEGSKA (reference sequence). CDR3 residues: CSARERGDGNSYNEQFF. CDR3 DNA: TGCAGTGCTAGAGAGAGGGGGGACGGAAACTCCTACAATGAGCAGTTCTTC.

The rearrangement uses TRBV5-1 and TRBJ2-7; 7 bases map to TRBD2. The germline CDR1 and CDR2 sequences are SGHRS and YFSETQ. The J segment lost 0 bases and the V segment lost 0 bases, leaving 3 bases of the junction unmatched. The CDR3 consists of 15 residues. The CDR3 DNA sequence: TGCGCCAGCAGCTTGGTCGGGAGGCTCTCCTACGAGCAGTACTTC. It yields the protein CASSLVGRLSYEQYF.

This chain connects TRBV4-3 to TRBJ1-2; possibly TRBD1 for D (6 bases). The CDR3 has 16 residues. Germline V lookup: CDR1 LGHNA, CDR2 YSLEER. Trimming removed 0 bases from V and 4 bases from J, with 15 bases in between. The CDR3 loop reads CASSQDRWTALYGYTF. The CDR3 DNA reads TGCGCCAGCAGCCAAGATAGGTGGACAGCTCTCTATGGCTACACCTTC.

This sequence joins TRBV3-1 and TRBJ2-7; TRBD1 agrees at 7 bases. The length of the CDR3 is 15 residues. After removal of 3 bases from V and 4 bases from J, the junction contained 9 bases not matched to a gene. Germline CDR1 reads LGHDT; CDR2 reads YNNKEL (reference sequence). The chain's CDR3 is CASSQGQSGRYEQYF. CDR3 coding DNA: TGTGCCAGCAGCCAGGGACAGTCCGGGCGGTACGAGCAGTACTTC.

Many counts were recorded for this clonotype. V usage is TRBV7-9 and J usage is TRBJ2-7, with 7 bases identical to TRBD1. This CDR3 region has 13 residues. The V and J ends lost 4 bases and 2 bases, in that order; junction bases with no gene match: 2. Germline values: CDR1 SEHNR, CDR2 FQNEAQ (reference sequence). CDR3 protein: CASSSGQTYEQYF. CDR3 in DNA: TGTGCCAGCAGCTCGGGACAGACCTACGAGCAGTACTTC.

Only a few counts were recorded for this clonotype. V and J are TRBV2 and TRBJ2-1, with 8 bases matching TRBD1. CDR1 and CDR2 from the germline V gene are SNHLY and FYNNEI. The junction had 10 bases not matched to a gene; V was cut back by 6 bases and J by 9 bases. The CDR3 covers 14 residues. The CDR3 nucleotides are TGTGCCAGCAGAACCGGGACAGGCTTCGGTGAGCAGTTCTTC. Amino acids: CASRTGTGFGEQFF.

This clonotype was observed a handful of times. The CDR3 bases are TGCGCCAGCAGCTTGGCTAGCGGGGGTTTAGGTACGCAGTATTTT. It is translated as CASSLASGGLGTQYF. The rearrangement joins TRBV5-1 to TRBJ2-3; 10 bases agree with TRBD2. V lost 0 bases to trimming and J lost 8 bases; unmatched junction nucleotides: 6. CDR3 length: 15 amino acids. In germline, CDR1 is SGHRS, CDR2 YFSETQ.

Only a few counts were recorded for this clonotype. This chain joins TRBV24-1 and TRBJ1-1; D is uncertain. The V gene's germline CDR1 is KGHDR and CDR2 SFDVKD. CDR3 length equals 11 residues. Trimming took off 5 bases at V and 6 bases at J, with 6 bases between the two ends. CDR3 region: CATSVGAEAFF. For the CDR3, the DNA is TGTGCCACCAGTGTTGGTGCTGAAGCTTTCTTT.

The table lists this clonotype with a few counts. The chain couples TRBV7-8 to TRBJ2-2; 9 positions agree with TRBD1. The CDR3 totals 17 residues. The trim removed 4 bases at V and 1 base at J, leaving 7 bases unmatched. CDR1 SGHVS and CDR2 FQNEAQ come from the germline V gene. CDR3 in amino acids: CASSYRAGQGNTGELFF. CDR3 coding DNA: TGTGCCAGCAGCTACCGGGCGGGACAGGGGAACACCGGGGAGCTGTTTTTT.

This clonotype was picked up a small number of times. This sequence joins TRBV29-1 and TRBJ2-1; 9 bases map to TRBD1. CDR1 is SQVTM, CDR2 ANQGSEA, per germline. The length of the CDR3 is 13 residues. With 1 base clipped from V and 9 bases from J, the junction kept 4 bases outside the gene matches. Here the CDR3 reads CSVEGQGGIEQFF. The CDR3 coding sequence is TGCAGCGTTGAAGGACAGGGGGGGATTGAGCAGTTCTTC.

V and J are TRBV5-1 and TRBJ2-7; 12 bases are shared with TRBD1. The CDR3 extends over 19 amino acids. V was pared by 1 base and J by 7 bases, with 18 bases of the junction left unmatched. From germline, CDR1 is SGHRS and CDR2 YFSETQ. The CDR3 bases are TGCGCCAGCAGCTTGTCAGCCCCGGGACAGGGGGCAGGCAGTTGGGAGCAGTACTTC. Protein product: CASSLSAPGQGAGSWEQYF. Drawing the rest from reference TRBV5-1 and TRBJ2-7, the complete variable domain is KAGVTQTPRYLIKTRGQQVTLSCSPISGHRSVSWYQQTPGQGLQFLFEYFSETQRNKGNFPGRFSGRQFSNSRSEMNVSTLELGDSALYLCASSLSAPGQGAGSWEQYFGPGTRLTVT.

The chain recombines TRBV11-1 with TRBJ2-3; no clear D gene. This CDR3 is 14 amino acids long. Germline assignment: CDR1 SGHAT and CDR2 FQDESV (reference sequence). Between the trimmed V and J ends, which lost 1 base and 4 bases, there was a span of 9 bases. In nucleotides, the CDR3 is TGTGCCAGCAGCTTAGGTACTCCGTCAGATACGCAGTATTTT. Its translation: CASSLGTPSDTQYF.

V usage is TRBV7-6 and J usage is TRBJ2-3; 10 positions agree with TRBD2. Germline trimming cut 0 bases from V and 1 base from J; bases unmatched to any gene: 4. This CDR3 comprises 17 residues. CDR1 and CDR2 from the germline V gene are SGHVS and FNYEAQ. CDR3 nucleotides: TGTGCCAGCAGCTTAGCGGGGAGCGGGGGGGGCACAGATACGCAGTATTTT. Protein sequence: CASSLAGSGGGTDTQYF.